These 7 T cell receptor beta chains came from one sample sequenced in a study of cytomegalovirus exposure and HLA in healthy donors. The PCR was carried out with 60 Vbeta primers and 13 Jbeta primers. Libraries were prepared by immunoSEQ multiplex PCR; TCRdb keeps only in-frame clonotypes and omits some of them. The table lists tens of thousands of clones, about four fifths of them singletons. Sequenced sample: PBMCs. The receptor source for this set is a woman in her thirties or forties in good health and CMV-seronegative.

This clone is a singleton in its sample. This chain links TRBV7-8 with TRBJ1-5, with 7 positions matching TRBD1. The junction had 6 bases not matched to a gene; V was cut back by 2 bases and J by 5 bases. Germline values: CDR1 SGHVS, CDR2 FQNEAQ. The CDR3 extends over 15 amino acids. CDR3 in DNA: TGTGCCAGCAGCTTAAGGAGGGGGCAGGATCAGCCCCAGCATTTT. Amino acids: CASSLRRGQDQPQHF.

This rearrangement joins TRBV5-4 to TRBJ1-4, with D hard to call. Germline values: CDR1 SGHNT, CDR2 YYREEE (reference sequence). V gave up 2 bases and J gave up 7 bases, with 6 bases separating them. This CDR3 has 12 residues. The CDR3 here is CASSFRGEKLFF. The CDR3 region has the DNA TGTGCCAGCAGCTTTCGGGGTGAAAAACTGTTTTTT. Combining the CDR3 with reference TRBV5-4 and TRBJ1-4 gives the whole variable domain ETGVTQSPTHLIKTRGQQVTLRCSSQSGHNTVSWYQQALGQGPQFIFQYYREEENGRGNFPPRFSGLQFPNYSSELNVNALELDDSALYLCASSFRGEKLFFGSGTQLSVL.

The J gene is TRBJ2-1, the V gene TRBV9; tentative D call: TRBD2 (6 bases). Trimming stripped 0 bases from V and 7 bases from J, with 11 bases between. CDR1 is SGDLS, CDR2 YYNGEE, per germline. CDR3 length: 14 residues. CDR3 DNA: TGTGCCAGCAGCGTAGCTACTAGCAGGAATGAGCAGTTCTTC. It is translated as CASSVATSRNEQFF.

The chain links TRBV4-1 to TRBJ2-3, with 7 positions matching TRBD2. V lost 1 base to trimming and J lost 2 bases; unmatched junction nucleotides: 3. Germline CDR1 and CDR2: MGHRA and YSYEKL. The CDR3 length is 15 residues. The CDR3 reads CASSQGERDTDTQYF. DNA for the CDR3: TGCGCCAGCAGCCAAGGAGAGCGGGACACAGATACGCAGTATTTT.

This chain joins TRBV7-6 and TRBJ2-1, with 9 bases identical to TRBD2. The CDR3 is 17 residues long. Germline loops: CDR1 SGHVS, CDR2 FNYEAQ. The J segment lost 4 bases and the V segment lost 2 bases, leaving 9 bases of the junction unmatched. The CDR3 DNA reads as TGTGCCAGCAGCTTAAGTCCGCCTAGCGGGACTTACAATGAGCAGTTCTTC. Translating it yields CASSLSPPSGTYNEQFF.

The CDR3 DNA reads as TGTGCCAGCAGCGCCCATGAGCTTACTGAAGCTTTCTTT. Its translation: CASSAHELTEAFF. The chain recombines TRBV9 with TRBJ1-1; D is uncertain. The V end lost 3 bases, the J end lost 5 bases, and 11 bases lay between the germline ends. This CDR3 has 13 amino acids. Germline CDR1 is SGDLS and CDR2 is YYNGEE.

V and J are TRBV27 and TRBJ1-2; D gene uncertain. Looked up from germline, CDR1 is MNHEY and CDR2 is SMNVEV (reference sequence). Trimming pared 1 base from V and 1 base from J, leaving 13 bases between. The CDR3 is 16 amino acids. The CDR3 coding sequence is TGTGCCAGCAGTTTATTGCCGGGAGGTGGTAACTATGGCTACACCTTC. This codes for CASSLLPGGGNYGYTF.